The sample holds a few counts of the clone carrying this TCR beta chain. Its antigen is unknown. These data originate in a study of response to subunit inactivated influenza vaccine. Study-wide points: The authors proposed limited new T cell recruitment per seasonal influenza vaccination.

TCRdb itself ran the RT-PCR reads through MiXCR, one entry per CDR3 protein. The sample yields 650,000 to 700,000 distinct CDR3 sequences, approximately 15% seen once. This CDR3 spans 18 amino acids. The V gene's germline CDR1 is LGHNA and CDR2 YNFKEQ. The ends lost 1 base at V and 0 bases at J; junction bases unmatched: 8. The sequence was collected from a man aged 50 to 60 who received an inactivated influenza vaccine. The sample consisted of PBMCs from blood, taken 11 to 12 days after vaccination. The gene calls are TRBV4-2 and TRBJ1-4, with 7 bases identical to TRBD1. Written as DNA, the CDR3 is TGTGCCAGCAGCCAAGGACAGGGCATCGGTGCAACTAATGAAAAACTGTTTTTT. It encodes CASSQGQGIGATNEKLFF.